These 27 T cell receptor beta chains originate from one sample sequenced in a study of read filtering for tumor transcriptome and immune sequencing (dated by TCRdb to 2020 to 2022). Sequenced using an Illumina HiSeq 4000. TCR libraries were constructed from 300 to 400 ng RNA using the Immunoverse kit, and molecular barcoded adaptors covering alpha/delta and beta/gamma chains were employed. TCRdb ran its own pipeline on the public reads, namely fastp trimming at Q25 and MiXCR clone calling, and kept in-frame beta chains. Merged by CDR3 protein, the rows form single entries marked with the most common genes and DNA. This sample is represented by 14,000 to 15,000 distinct CDR3 sequences; roughly 20% of them were singletons. The top ten constitute over 75% of the sample. Sequenced: a population of CD138-negative cells sorted from bone marrow. Per the publication, the cell subset or site label means: bone marrow mononuclear cells depleted of CD138+ plasma/myeloma cells by negative magnetic selection. Receptors originate from a donor aged 40 or older with multiple myeloma.

This clonotype was counted only a few times. V usage is TRBV5-1 and J usage is TRBJ2-7; no definite D call. CDR3 length equals 14 residues. Germline CDR1 and CDR2: SGHRS and YFSETQ. Trimming removed 3 bases from V and 6 bases from J, with 16 bases in between. In nucleotides, the CDR3 is TGCGCCAGCAGCTCCGGTTATCAACCCAGCGAGCAGTACTTC. Its protein product is CASSSGYQPSEQYF.

This clonotype was counted many times. Here the CDR3 DNA reads TGTGCCACCAGCAGAGAAGGTGGGGAGGGTGAGCAGTTCTTC. As protein: CATSREGGEGEQFF. The chain recombines TRBV15 with TRBJ2-1; 7 positions match TRBD2. Germline V lookup: CDR1 LNHNV, CDR2 YYDKDF (reference sequence). V lost 0 bases and J lost 9; bases outside the gene matches: 5. The CDR3 consists of 14 residues. Looking up the rest from reference TRBV15 and TRBJ2-1 gives the full variable domain: DAMVIQNPRYQVTQFGKPVTLSCSQTLNHNVMYWYQQKSSQAPKLLFHYYDKDFNNEADTPDNFQSRRPNTSFCFLDIRSPGLGDTAMYLCATSREGGEGEQFFGPGTRLTVL.

On this clonotype: The junction and the germline gene differ at one end; a read error may be behind it. V is TRBV10-2 and J is TRBJ2-5; D gene unclear. CDR1 is WSHSY, CDR2 SAAADI, per germline. The CDR3 is 13 amino acids. The chain's CDR3 is CASSRTSQETQCF. The DNA of the CDR3 is TGCGCTAGCTCCAGAACCAGCCAAGAGACCCAGTGCTTC.

This clonotype was found a few times. The rearrangement uses TRBV20-1 and TRBJ2-3, with 8 positions matching TRBD2. The germline V gene has CDR1 DFQATT and CDR2 SNEGSKA (reference sequence). Trimming at V came to 0 bases and at J to 4 bases, leaving 9 bases not matched to a gene. The CDR3 runs to 16 residues. CDR3 amino acids: CSARDAERESSDTQYF. CDR3 coding DNA: TGCAGTGCTAGAGATGCGGAGCGGGAGTCATCAGATACGCAGTATTTT.

This clonotype has ten or more counts. The chain carries TRBV11-2 and TRBJ2-3; the D gene is possibly TRBD2 (5 bases). Germline V gives CDR1 SGHAT, CDR2 FQNNGV. The CDR3 has 16 residues. The V end was cut by 3 bases, the J end by 6 bases, with 19 bases between. CDR3 coding DNA: TGTGCCAGCAGCTTTAATGGGAGATCCGCGGCCGATACGCAGTATTTT. Amino acids: CASSFNGRSAADTQYF.

By frequency in the sample, this clonotype is medium-sized. J is TRBJ2-1 and V is TRBV3-1, with D perhaps matching TRBD2 (5 bases). This CDR3 region has 14 residues. V was trimmed by 4 bases and J by 6 bases, leaving 13 bases between them. Per germline, CDR1 LGHDT and CDR2 YNNKEL (reference sequence). CDR3 bases: TGTGCCAGCAGCCCGACCTCTCGGGGCAATGAGCAGTTCTTC. Amino acids: CASSPTSRGNEQFF.

Many counts were recorded for this clonotype. V and J are TRBV6-5 and TRBJ2-7, with D perhaps TRBD1 (5 bases). This CDR3 contains 16 residues. Trimming pared 0 bases from V and 3 bases from J, leaving 15 bases between. Germline CDR1 reads MNHEY; CDR2 reads SVGAGI. The CDR3 nucleotides are TGTGCCAGCAGTTACTCCACAGGCCTCCCCCACTACGAGCAGTACTTC. Its translation: CASSYSTGLPHYEQYF.

CDR3 nucleotides: TGCAGTGCTCCGGGACAAACGATCGGGGAGCTGTTTTTT. Translated: CSAPGQTIGELFF. This chain connects TRBV20-1 to TRBJ2-2, with TRBD1 as a possible D gene (6 bases). CDR1 is DFQATT and CDR2 is SNEGSKA in the germline V gene (reference sequence). The CDR3 length is 13 residues. Trimming removed 5 bases from V and 7 bases from J, with 14 bases in between.

Turning to this clonotype: A read error may explain this, as a much larger clone is one base away. V and J are TRBV20-1 and TRBJ2-1, with 13 bases fitting TRBD2. This CDR3 spans 16 amino acids. Germline V gene lookup returns CDR1 DFQATT and CDR2 SNEGSKA (reference sequence). This CDR3 is CSASTRTSGSFDEQSF. The CDR3, as DNA: TGCAGTGCTAGTACACGGACTAGCGGGAGCTTCGATGAGCAGTCCTTC.

This clonotype has more than one count but fewer than ten. V usage is TRBV11-2 and J usage is TRBJ1-1; 9 bases are a match to TRBD1. The germline gives CDR1 SGHAT, CDR2 FQNNGV. Losses at the gene ends were 6 bases for V and 5 bases for J; bases not matched to a gene: 7. This CDR3 is 14 amino acids long. CDR3 sequence reads: CASSSVGQGTEAFF. The CDR3 bases are TGTGCCAGCAGTTCCGTCGGACAGGGGACTGAAGCTTTCTTT.

This clonotype was seen more than once but under ten times. The chain carries TRBV18 and TRBJ2-7; D may correspond to TRBD1 or TRBD2 (6 bases each). Between the trimmed V and J ends, which lost 3 bases and 5 bases, there was a span of 14 bases. Germline CDR1 is KGHSH and CDR2 is LQKENI. This CDR3 comprises 14 residues. The chain's CDR3 is CASSPARGLDEQYF. CDR3 DNA: TGTGCCAGCTCACCTGCCCGGGGGCTTGACGAGCAGTACTTC.

At least ten counts were recorded for this clonotype. Its ends do not fully match the called genes, so a read error is possible. The chain carries TRBV7-3 and TRBJ1-1, with D hard to call. The V gene's germline CDR1 is SGHTA and CDR2 FQGTGA. The CDR3 length is 13 residues. CDR3 in amino acids: CASRLRRDTEAFF. DNA of the CDR3: TGTGCCAGCAGATTAAGAAGGGACACTGAAGCTTTCTTT.

A remark on this clonotype: This could be a read error, since a much larger clone is one nucleotide away. This chain links TRBV6-1 with TRBJ1-1; no clear D. CDR3 length equals 18 residues. Trimming took off 8 bases at V and 0 bases at J, with 25 bases between the two ends. Per germline, CDR1 MNHNS and CDR2 SASEGT. CDR3 nucleotide sequence: TGTGCCAGCCTACCCGATGCTTGGACTCAAGGGATGAACACTGAAGCTTTCTTT. This sequence encodes CASLPDAWTQGMNTEAFF.

J is TRBJ2-1 and V is TRBV15; a weak D match, TRBD1 (6 bases). CDR1 is LNHNV and CDR2 is YYDKDF in the germline V gene (reference sequence). CDR3 size: 17 residues. The germline V and J ends were trimmed by 2 bases and 0 bases, with 14 bases remaining between them. CDR3 coding DNA: TGTGCCACCAGCAGATCGGACGGACAGTTCTCCTACAATGAGCAGTTCTTC. Its protein is CATSRSDGQFSYNEQFF. Variable domain in full (rest from reference TRBV15 and TRBJ2-1): DAMVIQNPRYQVTQFGKPVTLSCSQTLNHNVMYWYQQKSSQAPKLLFHYYDKDFNNEADTPDNFQSRRPNTSFCFLDIRSPGLGDTAMYLCATSRSDGQFSYNEQFFGPGTRLTVL.

The chain uses TRBV24-1 and TRBJ2-5; 14 bases align to TRBD2. V shed 4 bases, J shed 5 bases, and the junction held 5 bases outside the gene matches. Germline V gene sequence: CDR1 KGHDR, CDR2 SFDVKD. This CDR3 comprises 16 residues. CDR3 protein: CATSDPGLAGVETQYF. The CDR3 region has the DNA TGTGCCACCAGTGACCCGGGACTAGCGGGAGTGGAGACCCAGTACTTC.

Note on this clonotype: A much bigger clone sits one base away, suggesting this may be a read error. The chain employs TRBV19 and TRBJ2-2; TRBD1 matches 9 bases. The germline V gene has CDR1 LNHDA and CDR2 SQIVND (reference sequence). This CDR3 contains 15 residues. The CDR3 DNA sequence: TGTGCCAGTAGTTTTTGGGACAGGGTCACCGGGGAGCCGTTTTTT. Protein sequence: CASSFWDRVTGEPFF.

This clonotype was counted many times. The rearrangement uses TRBV7-9 and TRBJ2-5; maybe TRBD1 (6 bases). The CDR3 totals 15 residues. Germline lookup yields CDR1 SEHNR and CDR2 FQNEAQ (reference sequence). Trimming removed 5 bases at V and 2 bases at J, with 15 bases between. CDR3 sequence: CASSPEQGRQETQYF. In DNA, the CDR3 is TGTGCCAGCAGCCCCGAACAGGGACGTCAAGAGACCCAGTACTTC.

This clonotype was seen a handful of times. The chain recombines TRBV6-2 or TRBV6-3 with TRBJ1-5; D remains ambiguous. CDR3 length: 15 residues. Trimming shortened V by 0 bases and J by 5 bases, and 11 bases separated the two germline ends. Germline V gives CDR1 MNHEY, CDR2 SVGEGT. CDR3 sequence reads: CASSYSYSRDQPQHF. As DNA, the CDR3 is TGTGCCAGCAGTTACTCGTACAGTAGGGATCAGCCCCAGCATTTT.

A single count supports this clonotype. The chain links TRBV2 to TRBJ2-4; D gene ambiguous. This CDR3 is 14 amino acids long. CDR1 is SNHLY, CDR2 FYNNEI, per germline. Trimming pared 5 bases from V and 5 bases from J, leaving 13 bases between. For the CDR3, the DNA is TGTGCCAGCAGTTACGGTAGTAAGCAAAACATTCAGTACTTC. This translates into CASSYGSKQNIQYF.

This clonotype was picked up many times. The chain is built from TRBV7-9 and TRBJ1-1; TRBD1 is a possible D gene (5 bases). Judging by the DNA end, TRBJ1-6 fits better; the J call may be wrong. CDR3 length: 14 residues. Germline V gene data show CDR1 as SEHNR and CDR2 as FQNEAQ (reference sequence). Here the CDR3 DNA reads TGTGCCAGCAGCTTAGCAAGGGGTTCTTCACCCCTCCACTTT. Translating it yields CASSLARGSSPLHF.

This clonotype was recorded many times. The chain has TRBV4-1 and TRBJ2-1, with 8 bases lining up with TRBD1. V shed 1 base, J shed 9 bases, and the junction held 8 bases outside the gene matches. The CDR3 is 15 residues long. From germline, CDR1 is MGHRA and CDR2 YSYEKL. The CDR3 nucleotides read TGCGCCAGCAGCCAAGGGGACAGGCCTCCACCTGAGCAGTTCTTC. It yields the protein CASSQGDRPPPEQFF.

This clonotype was seen just once. Since a much larger clone is just one base distant, this may be a read error. The chain recombines TRBV4-2 with TRBJ2-7; TRBD2 matches at 7 bases. The CDR3 is made up of 16 amino acids. CDR1 and CDR2 (germline): LGHNA, YNFKEQ. Here the CDR3 reads CASSQDASGTTYKQYF. As DNA, the CDR3 is TGTGCCAGCAGCCAAGATGCTAGCGGAACAACCTACAAGCAGTACTTC.

The sample holds many counts of this clonotype. The chain employs TRBV5-1 and TRBJ2-7, with 7 bases lining up with TRBD1. In germline, CDR1 is SGHRS, CDR2 YFSETQ. V shed 5 bases and J 0 bases; nucleotides not matched to a gene: 5. This CDR3 contains 14 residues. For the CDR3, the DNA is TGCGCCAGCAGGGCGACAGGGAGCTCCTACGAGCAGTACTTC. It encodes CASRATGSSYEQYF.

This clonotype has a handful of counts. The V call is TRBV19, the J call TRBJ2-1; D is perhaps TRBD1 (6 bases). V lost 3 bases to trimming and J lost 3 bases, with 12 bases between them. Looked up from germline, CDR1 is LNHDA and CDR2 is SQIVND (reference sequence). The CDR3 covers 15 residues. CDR3 protein: CASSMGHPGYNEQFF. The CDR3 DNA reads TGTGCCAGTAGTATGGGACATCCCGGCTACAATGAGCAGTTCTTC. Combining the CDR3 with reference TRBV19 and TRBJ2-1 gives the whole variable domain DGGITQSPKYLFRKEGQNVTLSCEQNLNHDAMYWYRQDPGQGLRLIYYSQIVNDFQKGDIAEGYSVSREKKESFPLTVTSAQKNPTAFYLCASSMGHPGYNEQFFGPGTRLTVL.

A note on this clonotype: An end of the junction does not agree with germline; a read error may underlie this. The chain employs TRBV7-9 and TRBJ2-1; 12 positions agree with TRBD2. The length of the CDR3 is 16 residues. Germline V CDR1 and CDR2: SEHNR, FQNEAQ (reference sequence). The CDR3 loop reads CASSRLAGDLYNERFF. The CDR3 DNA reads as TGTGCCAGCAGCCGACTAGCGGGAGATCTTTACAATGAGCGGTTCTTC.

The chain recombines TRBV7-9 with TRBJ2-2; D gene ambiguous. With 4 bases removed from V and 8 bases from J, the gap between germline ends came to 2 bases. CDR1 and CDR2 from the germline V gene are SEHNR and FQNEAQ (reference sequence). The CDR3 length is 10 residues. The CDR3 DNA follows: TGTGCCAGCAGCTCGGGGGAGCTGTTTTTT. Protein: CASSSGELFF.

This clonotype was observed many times. The genes are TRBV11-3 and TRBJ2-3; 7 bases fit TRBD1. The CDR3 covers 16 residues. Looked up from germline, CDR1 is SGHNT and CDR2 is YENEEA. The J segment lost 0 bases and the V segment lost 5 bases, leaving 8 bases of the junction unmatched. The CDR3 DNA reads TGTGCCAGCAGCCCACGGACAGGTCCTAGCACAGATACGCAGTATTTT. This translates into CASSPRTGPSTDTQYF.